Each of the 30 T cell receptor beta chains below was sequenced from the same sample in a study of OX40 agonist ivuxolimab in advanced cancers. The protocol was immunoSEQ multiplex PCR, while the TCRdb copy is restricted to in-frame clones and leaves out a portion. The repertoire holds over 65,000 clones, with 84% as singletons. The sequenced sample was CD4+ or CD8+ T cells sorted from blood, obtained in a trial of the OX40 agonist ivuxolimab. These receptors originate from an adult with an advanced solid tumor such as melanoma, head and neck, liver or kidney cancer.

The CDR3 is CASRVAGANTGELFF. CDR3 sequence (DNA): TGTGCCAGCAGGGTAGCGGGAGCGAACACCGGGGAGCTGTTTTTT. The chain is built from TRBV28 and TRBJ2-2, with 9 bases matching TRBD2. This CDR3 spans 15 amino acids. The V segment lost 6 bases and the J segment 0 bases; nucleotides outside the gene matches: 2. From germline, CDR1 is MDHEN and CDR2 SYDVKM.

CDR3 protein: CASSPEAGANYGYTF. In nucleotides, the CDR3 is TGTGCCAGCAGCCCCGAAGCGGGAGCTAACTATGGCTACACCTTC. The chain couples TRBV5-4 to TRBJ1-2; no firm D call. V was clipped by 4 bases and J by 0 bases, with 13 bases between them. In germline, CDR1 is SGHNT, CDR2 YYREEE (reference sequence). This CDR3 spans 15 amino acids.

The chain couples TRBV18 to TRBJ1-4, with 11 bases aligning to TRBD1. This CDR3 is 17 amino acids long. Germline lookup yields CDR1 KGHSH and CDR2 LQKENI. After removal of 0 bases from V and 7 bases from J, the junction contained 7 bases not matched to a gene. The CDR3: CASSPPEGTGGIEKLFF. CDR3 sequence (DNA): TGTGCCAGCTCACCACCCGAGGGGACAGGGGGAATTGAAAAACTGTTTTTT.

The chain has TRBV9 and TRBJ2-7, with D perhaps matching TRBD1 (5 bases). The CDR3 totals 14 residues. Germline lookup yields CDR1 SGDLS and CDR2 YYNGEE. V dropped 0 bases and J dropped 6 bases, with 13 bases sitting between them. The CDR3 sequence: CASSVEGPQGEQYF. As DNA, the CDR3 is TGTGCCAGCAGCGTAGAGGGCCCCCAGGGCGAGCAGTACTTC.

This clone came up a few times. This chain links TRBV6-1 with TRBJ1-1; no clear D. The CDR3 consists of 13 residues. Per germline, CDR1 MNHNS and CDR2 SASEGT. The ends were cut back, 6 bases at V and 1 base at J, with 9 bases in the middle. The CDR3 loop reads CASRKDGNTEAFF. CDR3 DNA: TGTGCCAGCAGAAAGGACGGGAACACTGAAGCTTTCTTT.

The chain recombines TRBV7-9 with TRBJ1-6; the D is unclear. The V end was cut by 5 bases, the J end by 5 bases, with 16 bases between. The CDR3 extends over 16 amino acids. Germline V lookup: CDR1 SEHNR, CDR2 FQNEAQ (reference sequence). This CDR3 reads CASSQLRAFNNSPLHF. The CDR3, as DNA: TGTGCCAGCAGCCAGCTCCGGGCATTTAATAATTCACCCCTCCACTTT.

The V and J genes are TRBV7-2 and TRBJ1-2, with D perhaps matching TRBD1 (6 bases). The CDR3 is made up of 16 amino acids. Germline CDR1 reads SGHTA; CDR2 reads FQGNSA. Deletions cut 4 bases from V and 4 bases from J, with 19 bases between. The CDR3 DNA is TGTGCCAGCAGCTCCTCGATAATCGGACAGATCTATGGCTACACCTTC. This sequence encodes CASSSSIIGQIYGYTF. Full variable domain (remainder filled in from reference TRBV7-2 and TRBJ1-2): GAGVSQSPSNKVTEKGKDVELRCDPISGHTALYWYRQSLGQGLEFLIYFQGNSAPDKSGLPSDRFSAERTGGSVSTLTIQRTQQEDSAVYLCASSSSIIGQIYGYTFGSGTRLTVV.

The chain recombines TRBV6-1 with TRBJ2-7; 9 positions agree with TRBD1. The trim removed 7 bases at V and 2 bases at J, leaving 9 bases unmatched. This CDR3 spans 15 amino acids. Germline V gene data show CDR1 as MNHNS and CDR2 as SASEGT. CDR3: CASNSRDRAAYEQYF. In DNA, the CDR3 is TGTGCCAGCAATAGCCGGGACAGGGCCGCCTACGAGCAGTACTTC.

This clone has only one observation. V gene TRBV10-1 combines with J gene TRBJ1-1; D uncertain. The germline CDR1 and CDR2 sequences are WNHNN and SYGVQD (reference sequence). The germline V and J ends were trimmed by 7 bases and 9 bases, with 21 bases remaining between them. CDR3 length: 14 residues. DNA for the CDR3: TGCGCCAGCATGAGGCGTCCAGTCGATTTAAAAGCTTTCTTT. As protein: CASMRRPVDLKAFF.

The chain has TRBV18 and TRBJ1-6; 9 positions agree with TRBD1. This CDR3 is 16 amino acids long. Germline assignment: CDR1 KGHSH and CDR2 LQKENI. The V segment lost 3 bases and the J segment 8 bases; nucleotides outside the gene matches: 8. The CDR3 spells CASSPSWDRADSPLHF. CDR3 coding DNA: TGTGCCAGCTCACCTTCCTGGGACAGGGCTGATTCACCCCTCCACTTT.

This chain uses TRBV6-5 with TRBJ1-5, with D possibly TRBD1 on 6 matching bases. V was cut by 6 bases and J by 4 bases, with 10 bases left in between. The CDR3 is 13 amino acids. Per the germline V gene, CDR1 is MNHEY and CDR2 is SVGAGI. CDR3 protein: CASSYDRNQPQHF. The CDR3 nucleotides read TGTGCCAGCAGCTACGACAGGAATCAGCCCCAGCATTTT.

CDR3 sequence (DNA): TGTGCCAGCAGTTACTCGAAGGCGGGAGGATCCTACGAGCAGTACTTC. Its protein is CASSYSKAGGSYEQYF. V is TRBV6-6 and J is TRBJ2-7; 8 positions match TRBD2. V dropped 0 bases and J dropped 1; count of bases not matched to a gene: 5. This CDR3 has 16 amino acids. Germline V gives CDR1 MNHNY, CDR2 SVGAGI (reference sequence).

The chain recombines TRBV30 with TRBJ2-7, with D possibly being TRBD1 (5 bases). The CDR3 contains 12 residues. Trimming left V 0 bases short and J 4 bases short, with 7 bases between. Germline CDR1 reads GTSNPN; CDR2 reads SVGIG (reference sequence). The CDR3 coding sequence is TGTGCCTGGAGTGTATCAGGGTACGAGCAGTACTTC. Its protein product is CAWSVSGYEQYF. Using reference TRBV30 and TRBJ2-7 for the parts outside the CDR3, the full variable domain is SQTIHQWPATLVQPVGSPLSLECTVEGTSNPNLYWYRQAAGRGLQLLFYSVGIGQISSEVPQNLSASRPQDRQFILSSKKLLLSDSGFYLCAWSVSGYEQYFGPGTRLTVT.

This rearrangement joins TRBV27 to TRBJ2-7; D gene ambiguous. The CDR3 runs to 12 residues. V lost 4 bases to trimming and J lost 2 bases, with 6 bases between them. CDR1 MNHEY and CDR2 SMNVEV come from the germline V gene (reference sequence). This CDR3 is CASSSRPYEQYF. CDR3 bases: TGTGCCAGCAGTTCCCGTCCCTACGAGCAGTACTTC.

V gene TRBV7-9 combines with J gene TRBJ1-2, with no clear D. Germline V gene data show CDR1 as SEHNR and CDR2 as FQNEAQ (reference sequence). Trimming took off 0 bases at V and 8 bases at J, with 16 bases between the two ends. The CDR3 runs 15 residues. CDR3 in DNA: TGTGCCAGCAGCTTAGCGCGGCCTTTGGCGACCGGCTACACCTTC. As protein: CASSLARPLATGYTF.

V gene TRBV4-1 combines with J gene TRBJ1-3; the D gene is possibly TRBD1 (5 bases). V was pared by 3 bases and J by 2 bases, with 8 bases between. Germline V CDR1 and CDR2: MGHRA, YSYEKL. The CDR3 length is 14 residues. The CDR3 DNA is TGCGCCAGCAGCCAGTCGGGGCCTGGAAACACCATATATTTT. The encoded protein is CASSQSGPGNTIYF.

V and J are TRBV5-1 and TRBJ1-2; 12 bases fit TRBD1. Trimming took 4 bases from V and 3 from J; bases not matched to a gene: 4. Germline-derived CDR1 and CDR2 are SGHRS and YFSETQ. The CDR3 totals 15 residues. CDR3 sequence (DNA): TGCGCCAGCAGCCAAGGGACAGGGGGCCACTATGGCTACACCTTC. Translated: CASSQGTGGHYGYTF.

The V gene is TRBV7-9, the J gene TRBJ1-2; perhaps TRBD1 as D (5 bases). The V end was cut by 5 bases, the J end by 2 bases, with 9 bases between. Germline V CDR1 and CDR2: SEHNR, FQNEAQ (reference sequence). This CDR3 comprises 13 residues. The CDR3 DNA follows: TGTGCCAGCAGCCCCTGGGACAACTATGGCTACACCTTC. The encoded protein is CASSPWDNYGYTF.

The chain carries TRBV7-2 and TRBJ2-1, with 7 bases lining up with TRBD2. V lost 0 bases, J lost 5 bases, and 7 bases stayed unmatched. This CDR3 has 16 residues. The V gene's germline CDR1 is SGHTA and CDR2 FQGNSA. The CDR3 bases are TGTGCCAGCAGCTTAGCGCGCAGCGGGGAGCACAATGAGCAGTTCTTC. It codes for CASSLARSGEHNEQFF.

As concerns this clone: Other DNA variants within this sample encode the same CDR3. CDR3 amino acids: CASSLGFSGNTIYF. The CDR3 coding sequence is TGTGCCAGCAGCTTGGGGTTTTCTGGAAACACCATATATTTT. The chain has TRBV7-2 and TRBJ1-3; D unresolved. The CDR3 consists of 14 residues. Trimming took 3 bases from V and 1 from J, leaving 7 bases between them. Germline V gives CDR1 SGHTA, CDR2 FQGNSA.

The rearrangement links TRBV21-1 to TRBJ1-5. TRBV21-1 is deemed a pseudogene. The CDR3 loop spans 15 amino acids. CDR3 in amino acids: CASSTVGSSNQPQHF. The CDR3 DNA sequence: TGTGCCAGCAGCACAGTAGGTTCGAGCAATCAGCCCCAGCATTTT.

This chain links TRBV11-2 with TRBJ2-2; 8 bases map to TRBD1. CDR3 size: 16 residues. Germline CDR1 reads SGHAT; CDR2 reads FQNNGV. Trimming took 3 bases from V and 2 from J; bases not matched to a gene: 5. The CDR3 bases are TGTGCCAGCAGCTTTTGGACAGGGCAAAACACCGGGGAGCTGTTTTTT. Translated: CASSFWTGQNTGELFF. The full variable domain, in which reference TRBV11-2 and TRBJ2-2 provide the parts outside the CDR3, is EAGVAQSPRYKIIEKRQSVAFWCNPISGHATLYWYQQILGQGPKLLIQFQNNGVVDDSQLPKDRFSAERLKGVDSTLKIQPAKLEDSAVYLCASSFWTGQNTGELFFGEGSRLTVL.

As DNA, the CDR3 is TGTGCCAGCAGCCCCCGGGCTGGCCACCACGAGCAGTACTTC. Translating it yields CASSPRAGHHEQYF. V gene TRBV4-2 combines with J gene TRBJ2-7; no firm D call. The CDR3 spans 14 residues. Per germline, CDR1 LGHNA and CDR2 YNFKEQ. Trimming removed 4 bases at V and 5 bases at J, with 15 bases between.

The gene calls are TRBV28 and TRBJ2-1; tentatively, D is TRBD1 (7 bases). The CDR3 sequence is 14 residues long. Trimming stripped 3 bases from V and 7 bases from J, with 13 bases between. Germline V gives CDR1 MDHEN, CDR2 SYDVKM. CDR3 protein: CASSFRAGGNEQFF. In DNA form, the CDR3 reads TGTGCCAGCAGTTTTCGGGCAGGGGGGAATGAGCAGTTCTTC. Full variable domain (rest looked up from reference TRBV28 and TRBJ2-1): DVKVTQSSRYLVKRTGEKVFLECVQDMDHENMFWYRQDPGLGLRLIYFSYDVKMKEKGDIPEGYSVSREKKERFSLILESASTNQTSMYLCASSFRAGGNEQFFGPGTRLTVL.

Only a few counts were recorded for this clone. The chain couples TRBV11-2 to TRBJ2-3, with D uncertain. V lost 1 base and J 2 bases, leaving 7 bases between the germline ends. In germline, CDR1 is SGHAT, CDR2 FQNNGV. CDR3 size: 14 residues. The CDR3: CASSLAGYTDTQYF. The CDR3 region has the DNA TGTGCCAGCAGCTTAGCGGGTTACACAGATACGCAGTATTTT. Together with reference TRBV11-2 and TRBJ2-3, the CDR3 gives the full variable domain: EAGVAQSPRYKIIEKRQSVAFWCNPISGHATLYWYQQILGQGPKLLIQFQNNGVVDDSQLPKDRFSAERLKGVDSTLKIQPAKLEDSAVYLCASSLAGYTDTQYFGPGTRLTVL.

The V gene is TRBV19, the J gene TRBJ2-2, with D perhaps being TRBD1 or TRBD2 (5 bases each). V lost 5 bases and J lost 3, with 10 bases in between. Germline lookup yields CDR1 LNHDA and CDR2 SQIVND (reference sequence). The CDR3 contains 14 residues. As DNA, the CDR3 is TGTGCCAGTAGTCTCCTGGGGGACACCGGGGAGCTGTTTTTT. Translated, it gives CASSLLGDTGELFF. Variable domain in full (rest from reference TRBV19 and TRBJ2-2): DGGITQSPKYLFRKEGQNVTLSCEQNLNHDAMYWYRQDPGQGLRLIYYSQIVNDFQKGDIAEGYSVSREKKESFPLTVTSAQKNPTAFYLCASSLLGDTGELFFGEGSRLTVL.

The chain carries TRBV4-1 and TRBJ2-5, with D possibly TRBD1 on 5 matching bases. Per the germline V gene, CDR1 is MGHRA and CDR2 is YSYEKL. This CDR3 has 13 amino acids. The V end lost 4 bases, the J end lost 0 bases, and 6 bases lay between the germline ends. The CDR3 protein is CASSRGYQETQYF. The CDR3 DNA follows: TGCGCCAGCAGCCGGGGCTACCAAGAGACCCAGTACTTC.

The CDR3 region has the DNA TGTGCCAGCAGCGTATCAGCGGGAGCGGGAGATACGCAGTATTTT. This sequence encodes CASSVSAGAGDTQYF. The rearrangement joins TRBV7-2 to TRBJ2-3, with 8 bases aligning to TRBD2. The CDR3 length is 15 residues. With 5 bases clipped from V and 5 bases from J, the junction kept 9 bases outside the gene matches. Germline CDR1 and CDR2: SGHTA and FQGNSA.

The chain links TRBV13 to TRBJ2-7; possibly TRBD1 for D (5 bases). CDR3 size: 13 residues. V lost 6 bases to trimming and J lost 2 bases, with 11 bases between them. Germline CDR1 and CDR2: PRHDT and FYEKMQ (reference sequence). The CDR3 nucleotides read TGTGCCAGCAGTCGCGGCAGGGCCTACGAGCAGTACTTC. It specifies CASSRGRAYEQYF.

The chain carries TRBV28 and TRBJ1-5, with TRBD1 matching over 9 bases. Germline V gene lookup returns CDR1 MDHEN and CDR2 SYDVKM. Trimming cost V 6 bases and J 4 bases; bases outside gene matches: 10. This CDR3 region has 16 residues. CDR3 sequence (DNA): TGTGCCAGCAGGAATCAACAGGGGGCACGGAATCAGCCCCAGCATTTT. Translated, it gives CASRNQQGARNQPQHF. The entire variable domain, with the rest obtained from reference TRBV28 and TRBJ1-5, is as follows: DVKVTQSSRYLVKRTGEKVFLECVQDMDHENMFWYRQDPGLGLRLIYFSYDVKMKEKGDIPEGYSVSREKKERFSLILESASTNQTSMYLCASRNQQGARNQPQHFGDGTRLSIL.